This entry describes one T cell receptor beta chain. Some clones are missing from TCRdb's copy, which holds only in-frame ones; the method was immunoSEQ multiplex PCR. Among about 170,000 clones listed, around 81% were seen once. This specimen comes from a study of blood T cell repertoires in COVID-19. The sample comprised peripheral blood. The sequence was collected from a woman of 80 years or more with COVID-19, enrolled during active disease.

The DNA of the CDR3 is TGCGCCAGCGCCCACGGGGGGACCAGCAATGAGCAGTTCTTC. Amino acid sequence: CASAHGGTSNEQFF. The chain links TRBV5-1 to TRBJ2-1; 7 bases map to TRBD2. V lost 7 bases, J lost 6 bases, and 10 bases stayed unmatched. The CDR3 runs 14 residues. The germline CDR1 and CDR2 sequences are SGHRS and YFSETQ. Using reference TRBV5-1 and TRBJ2-1 for the parts outside the CDR3, the full variable domain is KAGVTQTPRYLIKTRGQQVTLSCSPISGHRSVSWYQQTPGQGLQFLFEYFSETQRNKGNFPGRFSGRQFSNSRSEMNVSTLELGDSALYLCASAHGGTSNEQFFGPGTRLTVL.